The clone carrying this T cell receptor (beta chain) has just a few counts. The data are from a study of blood T cell repertoires in COVID-19. Study overall: The United States, Italy and Spain supplied acute and convalescent COVID-19 samples. T cells, B-cell-depleted T cells, or PBMCs provided the cDNA or gDNA that served as material.

CDR1 and CDR2 from the germline V gene are MGHRA and YSYEKL. Trimming took 3 bases from V and 5 from J, leaving 16 bases between them. This CDR3 is built from 15 residues. Authors' data handling: Quantification of nucleated cells was approximated via reference gene primer amplification. Sequencing used immunoSEQ multiplex PCR; TCRdb keeps in-frame clones, though not all of them. The V and J calls and clone size are taken from that table; D and trimming were inferred from the DNA. Among 170,000 or so clones, roughly 83% were seen once, and the ten largest hold 2.9%. The chain combines TRBV4-1 with TRBJ1-2; D may be TRBD1 (6 bases). Sequenced: peripheral blood. The clonotype comes from an older woman with acute or convalescent COVID-19. CDR3 nucleotide sequence: TGCGCCAGCAGCCAGGTCGTACAGGGCTGGTATGGCTACACCTTC. Translated, it gives CASSQVVQGWYGYTF.